This T cell receptor (beta chain) appears in the sequencing data of a study of identical twins. The CDR3 loop spans 12 amino acids. Trimming shortened V by 4 bases and J by 6 bases, and 7 bases separated the two germline ends. The germline V gene has CDR1 KGHDR and CDR2 SFDVKD. Study-level results: Part of the zero-insertion signal could reflect confounding by invariant MAIT and iNKT cells. Cord blood beta clonotypes that were abundant carried fewer insertions, and memory repertoires showed no such trend.

This clonotype has only a few counts. Its specificity is not known. Unique molecular identifiers were present on cDNA, and template switching added a universal primer site. TCRdb reprocessed the 5' RACE reads with MiXCR, giving one entry per CDR3 protein. The table has hundreds of thousands of distinct CDR3 sequences, roughly 18% seen once. The sample was also linked to a second study, of T cells expressing NK-cell markers.

The chain combines TRBV24-1 with TRBJ2-3; no definite D call. The source of this sequence is a woman aged 18 to 35 in good health. Sequencing input: PBMCs. DNA of the CDR3: TGTGCCACCAGTGACCGACTGGATACGCAGTATTTT. It codes for CATSDRLDTQYF.